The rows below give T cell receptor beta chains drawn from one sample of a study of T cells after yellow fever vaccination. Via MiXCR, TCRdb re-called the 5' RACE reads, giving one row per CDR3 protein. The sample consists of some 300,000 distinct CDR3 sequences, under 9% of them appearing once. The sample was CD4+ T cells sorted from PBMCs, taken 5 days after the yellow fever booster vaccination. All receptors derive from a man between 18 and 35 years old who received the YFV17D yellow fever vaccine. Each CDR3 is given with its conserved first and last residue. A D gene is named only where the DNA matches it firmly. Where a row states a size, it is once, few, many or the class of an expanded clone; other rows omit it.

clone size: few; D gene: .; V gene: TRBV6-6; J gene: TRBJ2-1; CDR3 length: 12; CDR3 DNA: TGTGCCAGCAGTTACAAACGGGTAGAGCAGTTCTTC; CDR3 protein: CASSYKRVEQFF
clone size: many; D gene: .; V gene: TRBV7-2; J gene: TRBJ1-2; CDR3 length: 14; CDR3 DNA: TGTGCCAGCAGTCAAGGTAGCCCAAACTATGGCTACACCTTC; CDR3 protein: CASSQGSPNYGYTF
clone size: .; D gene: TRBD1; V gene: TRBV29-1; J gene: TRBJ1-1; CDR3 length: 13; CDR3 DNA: TGCAGCGGGGCGGGGACAGGGAGGACTGAAGCTTTCTTT; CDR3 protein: CSGAGTGRTEAFF
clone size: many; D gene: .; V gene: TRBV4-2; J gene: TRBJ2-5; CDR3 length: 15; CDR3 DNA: TGTGCCAGCAGCCCCAGGGCCAGTGGCCAAGAGACCCAGTACTTC; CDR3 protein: CASSPRASGQETQYF
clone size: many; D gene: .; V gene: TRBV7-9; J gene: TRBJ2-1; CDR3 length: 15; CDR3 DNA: TGTGCCAGCAGCTTACCCGATAGCTCCTACAATGAGCAGTTCTTC; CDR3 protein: CASSLPDSSYNEQFF
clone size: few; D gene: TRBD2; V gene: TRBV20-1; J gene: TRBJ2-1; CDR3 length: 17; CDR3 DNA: TGCAGTGCTAGAGATCCCCTAGCGGGGGCCCTTTACAATGAGCAGTTCTTC; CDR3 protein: CSARDPLAGALYNEQFF
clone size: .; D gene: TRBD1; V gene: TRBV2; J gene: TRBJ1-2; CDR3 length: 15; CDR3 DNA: TGTGCCAGCAGTTTACAGGGGGGCTCTAACTATGGCTACACCTTC; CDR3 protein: CASSLQGGSNYGYTF
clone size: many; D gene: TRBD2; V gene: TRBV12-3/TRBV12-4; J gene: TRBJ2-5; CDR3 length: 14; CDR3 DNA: TGTGCCAGCAGCTCTCGTGGGGGGGTAGAGACCCAGTACTTC; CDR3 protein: CASSSRGGVETQYF
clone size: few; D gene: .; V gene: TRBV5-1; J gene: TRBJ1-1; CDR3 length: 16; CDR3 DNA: TGCGCCAGCAGCTTGGTAGGGAGTAAGGCTAACACTGAAGCTTTCTTT; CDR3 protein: CASSLVGSKANTEAFF
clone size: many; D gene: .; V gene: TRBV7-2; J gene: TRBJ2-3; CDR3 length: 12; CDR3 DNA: TGTGCCAGCAGCTTATACGCAGATACGCAGTATTTT; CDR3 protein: CASSLYADTQYF
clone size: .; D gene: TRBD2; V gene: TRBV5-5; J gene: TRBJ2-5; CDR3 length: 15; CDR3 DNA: TGTGCCAGCAGATGGCTTGGCGGGGGACAAGAGACCCAGTACTTC; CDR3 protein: CASRWLGGGQETQYF
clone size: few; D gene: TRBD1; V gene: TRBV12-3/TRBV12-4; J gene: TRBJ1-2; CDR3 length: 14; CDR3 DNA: TGTGCCAGCAGTTTAGGCAGGGGGCTCACAAATCACACCTTC; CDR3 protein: CASSLGRGLTNHTF
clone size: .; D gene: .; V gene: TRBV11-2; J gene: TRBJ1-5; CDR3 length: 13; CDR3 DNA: TGTGCCAGCAGCGTCGAAGGGGTCCAGCCCCAGCATTTT; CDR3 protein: CASSVEGVQPQHF
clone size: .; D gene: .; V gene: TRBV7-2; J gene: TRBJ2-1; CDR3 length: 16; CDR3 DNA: TGTGCCAGCAGCGTGGGACCGCAAAGCTCCTACAATGAGCAGTTCTTC; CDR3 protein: CASSVGPQSSYNEQFF
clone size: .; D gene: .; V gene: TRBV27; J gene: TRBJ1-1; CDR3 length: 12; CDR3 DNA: TGTGCCAGCAGTTTTGTGGCAGGGCGAGCTTTCTTT; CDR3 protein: CASSFVAGRAFF
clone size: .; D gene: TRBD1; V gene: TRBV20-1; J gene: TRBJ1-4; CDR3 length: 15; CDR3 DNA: TGCAGTGCTAGAAATCCACAGGGGGCTGGTGAAAAACTGTTTTTT; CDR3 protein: CSARNPQGAGEKLFF
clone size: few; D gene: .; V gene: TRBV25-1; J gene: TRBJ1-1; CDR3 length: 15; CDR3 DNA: TGTGCCAGCAGTGAATATAGAGAGGGCGGGACTGAAGCTTTCTTT; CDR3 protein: CASSEYREGGTEAFF
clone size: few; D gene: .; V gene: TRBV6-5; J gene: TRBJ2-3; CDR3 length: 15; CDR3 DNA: TGTGCCAGCAGTTACTCCGCGGTGAGCACAGATACGCAGTATTTT; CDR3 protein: CASSYSAVSTDTQYF
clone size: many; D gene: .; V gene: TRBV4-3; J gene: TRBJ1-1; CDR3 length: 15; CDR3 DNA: TGCGCCAGCAGCCAAGAGAGGAGGAGGAACACTGAAGCTTTCTTT; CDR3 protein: CASSQERRRNTEAFF
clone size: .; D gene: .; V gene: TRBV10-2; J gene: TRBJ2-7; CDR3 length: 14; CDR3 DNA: TGCGCCAGCAGTGAAATTAGTCGGTCCTACGAGCAGTACTTC; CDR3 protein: CASSEISRSYEQYF
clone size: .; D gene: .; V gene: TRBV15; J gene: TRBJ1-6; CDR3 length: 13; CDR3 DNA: TGTGCCACCGGTACCGTCTATAATTCACCCCTCCACTTT; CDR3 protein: CATGTVYNSPLHF
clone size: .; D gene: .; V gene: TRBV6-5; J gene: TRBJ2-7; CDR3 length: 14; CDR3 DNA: TGTGCCAGCAGTTACGTCCAGGCGACATACGAGCAGTACTTC; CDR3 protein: CASSYVQATYEQYF
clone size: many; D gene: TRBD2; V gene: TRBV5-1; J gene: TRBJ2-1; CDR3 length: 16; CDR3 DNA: TGCGCCAGCAGCATAATGGGAGGGACTACCACCAATGAGCAGTTCTTC; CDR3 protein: CASSIMGGTTTNEQFF
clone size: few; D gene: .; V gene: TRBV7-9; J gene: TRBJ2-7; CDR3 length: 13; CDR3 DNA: TGTGCCAGCAGTGTGGGAATGGGGCTCGAGCAGTACTTC; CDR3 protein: CASSVGMGLEQYF
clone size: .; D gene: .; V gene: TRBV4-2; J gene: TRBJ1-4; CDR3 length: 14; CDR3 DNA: TGTGCCAGCAGCCAAGAACAGCCTAATGAAAAACTGTTTTTT; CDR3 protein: CASSQEQPNEKLFF
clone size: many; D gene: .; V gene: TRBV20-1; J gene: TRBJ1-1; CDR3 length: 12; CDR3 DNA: TGCAGGGTTGGGACTCCCGAGGGGGAAGCTTTCTTT; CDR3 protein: CRVGTPEGEAFF
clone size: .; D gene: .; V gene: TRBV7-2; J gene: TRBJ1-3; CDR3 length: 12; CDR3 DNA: TGTGCCAGCAGCCCGCCGGGGAACACCATATATTTT; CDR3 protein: CASSPPGNTIYF
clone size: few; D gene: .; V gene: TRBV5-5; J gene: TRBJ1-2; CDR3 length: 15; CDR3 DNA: TGTGCCAGCAGCTTGGGTCCAGGGCAGGACTATGGCTACACCTTC; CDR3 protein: CASSLGPGQDYGYTF
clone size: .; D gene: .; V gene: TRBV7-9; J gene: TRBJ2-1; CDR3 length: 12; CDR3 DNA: TGTGCCAGCAGCTCGATGGGATATGAGCAGTTCTTC; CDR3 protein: CASSSMGYEQFF
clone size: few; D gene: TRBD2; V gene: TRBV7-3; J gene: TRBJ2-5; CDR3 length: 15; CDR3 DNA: TGTGCCAGCAGCCCGGGCCCGGGAGGGTCGGAGACCCAGTACTTC; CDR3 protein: CASSPGPGGSETQYF
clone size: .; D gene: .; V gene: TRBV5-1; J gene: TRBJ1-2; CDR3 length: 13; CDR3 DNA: TGCGCCAGCAGCTTGGGACCCACCTATGGCTACACCTTC; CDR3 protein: CASSLGPTYGYTF
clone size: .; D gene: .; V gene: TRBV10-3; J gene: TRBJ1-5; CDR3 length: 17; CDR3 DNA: TGTGCCATCAGTGACGGCGTAAGGGGGGCTGGCAATCAGCCCCAGCATTTT; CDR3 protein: CAISDGVRGAGNQPQHF